A single sample is the source of the 26 T cell receptor beta chains below, sequenced in a study of T cell repertoires in cytomegalovirus infection. TCRdb itself ran the reads through MiXCR, one entry per CDR3 protein. Of 560,000 or so distinct CDR3 sequences listed, approximately 15% are singletons. The sample was CD8+ T cells from PBMCs. The receptor source for this set is a human donor in good health (CMV status not recorded). Some clones in this sample may be carry-over from other donors' samples.

V is TRBV5-6 and J is TRBJ1-5; D possibly corresponds to TRBD1 (5 bases). The V and J ends lost 4 bases and 0 bases respectively, with 17 bases between them. CDR3 length: 17 amino acids. Germline CDR1 SGHDT, CDR2 YYEEEE. DNA of the CDR3: TGTGCCAGCAGCCCCGCAGCGGGGCGTTATAGCAATCAGCCCCAGCATTTT. This gives the protein CASSPAAGRYSNQPQHF.

V is TRBV13 and J is TRBJ2-7; 7 positions match TRBD1. Per germline, CDR1 PRHDT and CDR2 FYEKMQ (reference sequence). This CDR3 is built from 15 residues. V lost 5 bases, J lost 0 bases, and 7 bases stayed unmatched. The CDR3: CASSRTGDGSYEQYF. As DNA, the CDR3 is TGTGCCAGCAGCCGCACAGGGGACGGCTCCTACGAGCAGTACTTC.

This chain connects TRBV5-6 to TRBJ2-7, with TRBD1 identical over 7 bases. CDR1 is SGHDT, CDR2 YYEEEE, per germline. This CDR3 is 15 amino acids long. The junction had 8 bases not matched to a gene; V was cut back by 0 bases and J by 5 bases. CDR3 in DNA: TGTGCCAGCAGCTTGGCAACAGGGGTGATCGACGAGCAGTACTTC. This gives the protein CASSLATGVIDEQYF. The full variable domain, its missing parts supplied by reference TRBV5-6 and TRBJ2-7, is DAGVTQSPTHLIKTRGQQVTLRCSPKSGHDTVSWYQQALGQGPQFIFQYYEEEERQRGNFPDRFSGHQFPNYSSELNVNALLLGDSALYLCASSLATGVIDEQYFGPGTRLTVT.

This clonotype has ten or more counts. This chain links TRBV7-9 with TRBJ2-4; D is perhaps TRBD1 (6 bases). Trimming cost V 1 base and J 15 bases, with 16 bases left between them. The CDR3 is 13 amino acids. Germline V lookup: CDR1 SEHNR, CDR2 FQNEAQ (reference sequence). This CDR3 reads CASSLEGDSKGYF. The CDR3 DNA sequence: TGTGCCAGCAGCTTAGAGGGGGATTCCAAAGGGTACTTC.

This clonotype was counted at least ten times. V gene TRBV6-2 or TRBV6-3 combines with J gene TRBJ2-3; TRBD2 agrees at 10 bases. The CDR3 is 16 residues long. CDR1 and CDR2 (germline): MNHEY, SVGEGT. V lost 4 bases to trimming and J lost 2 bases; unmatched junction nucleotides: 6. In DNA, the CDR3 is TGTGCCAGCAGTTTCCTAGCGGGGGAGAACACAGATACGCAGTATTTT. It yields the protein CASSFLAGENTDTQYF.

As to this clonotype: Given the absence of the conserved phenylalanine or tryptophan at the CDR3 end, a read error is likely. The limits of the CDR3 on the DNA are not certain, so only TCRdb's listed CDR3 is given. V usage is TRBV7-8 and J usage is TRBJ2-1; the table's D call TRBD2 went unverified against the DNA. The CDR3 is 19 amino acids in total, end residues counted. Germline-derived CDR1 and CDR2 are SGHVS and FQNEAQ. The CDR3 sequence: CASSLAGLAGGPEEIEQLL.

V and J are TRBV9 and TRBJ2-1; 9 bases are a match to TRBD2. CDR3 length equals 15 residues. The J segment lost 9 bases and the V segment lost 0 bases, leaving 7 bases of the junction unmatched. CDR1 is SGDLS, CDR2 YYNGEE, per germline. The CDR3 DNA reads TGTGCCAGCAGCGTAGGCGGGGGGGCCGTGGGTGAGCAGTTCTTC. This sequence encodes CASSVGGGAVGEQFF. Together with reference TRBV9 and TRBJ2-1, the CDR3 gives the full variable domain: DSGVTQTPKHLITATGQRVTLRCSPRSGDLSVYWYQQSLDQGLQFLIQYYNGEERAKGNILERFSAQQFPDLHSELNLSSLELGDSALYFCASSVGGGAVGEQFFGPGTRLTVL.

This clonotype was counted many times. The chain links TRBV4-1 to TRBJ1-1; 9 positions agree with TRBD1. The CDR3 contains 18 residues. The germline V gene encodes CDR1 MGHRA and CDR2 YSYEKL. Germline trimming cut 2 bases from V and 4 bases from J; bases unmatched to any gene: 14. CDR3 bases: TGCGCCAGCAGCCAACGTACCGGGACAGGGTTCCTAGGCACTGAAGCTTTCTTT. Residues: CASSQRTGTGFLGTEAFF.

This clonotype was recorded at least ten times. The chain couples TRBV7-8 to TRBJ1-5; TRBD1 agrees at 10 bases. This CDR3 comprises 16 residues. V dropped 5 bases and J dropped 2; count of bases not matched to a gene: 6. Germline V lookup: CDR1 SGHVS, CDR2 FQNEAQ. The DNA for the CDR3 is TGTGCCAGCAGCCCACCCGGGACAGGGGGCAATCAGCCCCAGCATTTT. Protein: CASSPPGTGGNQPQHF.

At least ten counts were recorded for this clonotype. The rearrangement joins TRBV7-9 to TRBJ1-2; 10 bases map to TRBD1. The ends lost 1 base at V and 8 bases at J; junction bases unmatched: 4. Germline loops: CDR1 SEHNR, CDR2 FQNEAQ (reference sequence). This CDR3 has 14 residues. CDR3 loop: CASSLEGTGEGYTF. The CDR3 DNA reads TGTGCCAGCAGCTTAGAAGGGACAGGGGAGGGCTACACCTTC. The full variable domain, with the rest looked up from reference TRBV7-9 and TRBJ1-2, is DTGVSQNPRHKITKRGQNVTFRCDPISEHNRLYWYRQTLGQGPEFLTYFQNEAQLEKSRLLSDRFSAERPKGSFSTLEIQRTEQGDSAMYLCASSLEGTGEGYTFGSGTRLTVV.

As for this clonotype: This sequence may be a read error, since a much larger clone differs from it by one base. This likely comes from a read error, as the CDR3 has no conserved phenylalanine or tryptophan at its end. J is TRBJ2-7 and V is TRBV6-2 or TRBV6-3; D unresolved. The CDR3 is made up of 12 amino acids. V shed 2 bases and J shed 4 bases, with 6 bases lying between them. The V gene's germline CDR1 is MNHEY and CDR2 SVGEGT. The CDR3 coding sequence is TGTGCCAGCAGTTACACGGGTTACGAGCAGTACTTA. This sequence encodes CASSYTGYEQYL.

This clonotype has at least ten counts. The chain uses TRBV7-6 and TRBJ1-1; 8 bases match TRBD1. The CDR3 runs 14 residues. CDR1 is SGHVS, CDR2 FNYEAQ, per germline. Germline trimming cut 1 base from V and 8 bases from J; bases unmatched to any gene: 6. The CDR3 sequence is CASSLDQGAREAFF. The DNA of the CDR3 is TGTGCCAGCAGCTTAGATCAGGGGGCGAGGGAAGCTTTCTTT.

The sample holds many counts of this clonotype. The CDR3 reads CASSLGATSGTHTDTQYF. CDR3 sequence (DNA): TGTGCCAGCAGTTTAGGTGCGACTAGCGGGACTCACACAGATACGCAGTATTTT. V and J are TRBV27 and TRBJ2-3; 11 nucleotides line up with TRBD2. The CDR3 contains 18 residues. Unmatched junction bases numbered 9, after V lost 2 bases and J lost 2 bases. Germline V gene data show CDR1 as MNHEY and CDR2 as SMNVEV (reference sequence).

A few counts support this clonotype. The rearrangement uses TRBV14 and TRBJ1-2; D is ambiguous. This CDR3 has 14 residues. Trimming cost V 0 bases and J 4 bases, with 9 bases left between them. Germline V gene data show CDR1 as SGHDN and CDR2 as FVKESK. DNA for the CDR3: TGTGCCAGCAGCCAAGATAGGACGGCCTATGGCTACACCTTC. Residues: CASSQDRTAYGYTF.

Ten or more counts support this clonotype. V usage is TRBV11-2 and J usage is TRBJ2-2; TRBD2 is a possible D gene (6 bases). Trimming took 6 bases from V and 0 from J, leaving 17 bases between them. Germline-derived CDR1 and CDR2 are SGHAT and FQNNGV. This CDR3 contains 17 residues. The CDR3: CASRGTTGLSNTGELFF. The DNA of the CDR3 is TGTGCCAGCAGGGGGACGACGGGACTTTCGAACACCGGGGAGCTGTTTTTT.

This clonotype was counted many times. This chain uses TRBV6-1 with TRBJ2-7, with a weak D call TRBD2 (7 bases). This CDR3 comprises 15 residues. Trimming removed 6 bases at V and 0 bases at J, with 15 bases between. Germline V gene lookup returns CDR1 MNHNS and CDR2 SASEGT. CDR3 residues: CASRTSGTSSYEQYF. CDR3 nucleotide sequence: TGTGCCAGCAGAACGAGCGGGACAAGCTCCTACGAGCAGTACTTC.

This clonotype occurred many times. This chain joins TRBV7-2 and TRBJ1-1; D gene unclear. The CDR3 totals 11 residues. Germline CDR1 and CDR2: SGHTA and FQGNSA. V lost 4 bases to trimming and J lost 11 bases, with 11 bases between them. The CDR3 is CASSSTVGAFF. The CDR3 nucleotides read TGTGCCAGCAGCTCTACAGTGGGGGCTTTCTTT.

This clonotype was seen a few times. The chain combines TRBV5-1 with TRBJ2-1, with TRBD2 identical over 10 bases. Germline V CDR1 and CDR2: SGHRS, YFSETQ. This CDR3 region has 15 residues. V shed 4 bases, J shed 6 bases, and the junction held 7 bases outside the gene matches. The CDR3 DNA is TGCGCCAGCAGCCTTCTAGCGGGGGCGTTCAATGAGCAGTTCTTC. Protein: CASSLLAGAFNEQFF.

There are a few counts of this clonotype. This chain uses TRBV14 with TRBJ1-1, with D possibly matching TRBD1 (6 bases). With 6 bases removed from V and 1 base from J, the gap between germline ends came to 12 bases. Looked up from germline, CDR1 is SGHDN and CDR2 is FVKESK. This CDR3 has 14 amino acids. The CDR3 DNA is TGTGCCAGCAGAAACAGGGTGGAGAACACTGAAGCTTTCTTT. This translates into CASRNRVENTEAFF.

This clonotype was seen only a few times. The chain joins TRBV30 to TRBJ2-5, with no clear D. V was cut by 0 bases and J by 1 base, with 12 bases left in between. The CDR3 contains 15 residues. Germline assignment: CDR1 GTSNPN and CDR2 SVGIG (reference sequence). The chain's CDR3 is CAWSVRTVGQETQYF. Here the CDR3 DNA reads TGTGCCTGGAGTGTACGGACGGTCGGCCAAGAGACCCAGTACTTC.

The rearrangement joins TRBV4-1 to TRBJ1-4, with D perhaps matching TRBD1 (5 bases). The V gene lost 0 bases and the J gene lost 8 bases, with 13 bases spanning the gap. The CDR3 is 15 amino acids. From germline, CDR1 is MGHRA and CDR2 YSYEKL. CDR3 sequence (DNA): TGCGCCAGCAGCCAAGATTCGAATGAGGGGGAAAAACTGTTTTTT. Its protein product is CASSQDSNEGEKLFF.

This clonotype was picked up many times. The chain employs TRBV15 and TRBJ2-2; TRBD2 matches 12 bases. Trimming removed 8 bases from V and 5 bases from J; junction bases left unmatched: 6. The CDR3 runs 15 residues. CDR1 and CDR2 (germline): LNHNV, YYDKDF (reference sequence). CDR3 coding DNA: TGTGCCACCCACGGACTAGCGGGGACAACCGGGGAGCTGTTTTTT. This gives the protein CATHGLAGTTGELFF.

In this sample, this clonotype turned up many times. The J gene is TRBJ2-1, the V gene TRBV6-5; D could derive from TRBD1 or TRBD2 (5 bases each). Germline V gene sequence: CDR1 MNHEY, CDR2 SVGAGI. The CDR3 sequence is 15 residues long. V dropped 2 bases and J dropped 8 bases, with 16 bases sitting between them. The DNA of the CDR3 is TGTGCCAGCAGTTACGGGGGAACTTTTATCTATGAGCAGTTCTTC. It codes for CASSYGGTFIYEQFF.

This clonotype turned up a few times. The chain has TRBV19 and TRBJ1-1; D not certain. Germline V CDR1 and CDR2: LNHDA, SQIVND (reference sequence). This CDR3 spans 14 amino acids. V lost 7 bases, J lost 5 bases, and 17 bases lay in between. The CDR3 reads CASTSTGLRTEAFF. The CDR3 DNA sequence: TGTGCCAGTACCTCAACGGGCCTTAGGACTGAAGCTTTCTTT.

This clonotype was counted many times. V and J are TRBV5-6 and TRBJ2-7, with TRBD2 as a possible D gene (6 bases). This CDR3 has 18 amino acids. Trimming removed 0 bases from V and 2 bases from J, with 21 bases in between. Germline V gives CDR1 SGHDT, CDR2 YYEEEE. The CDR3 bases are TGTGCCAGCAGCTTGGAGGAGGGATACGAGCGGAGCACCTACGAGCAGTACTTC. This codes for CASSLEEGYERSTYEQYF. Supplemented by reference TRBV5-6 and TRBJ2-7, the full variable domain reads DAGVTQSPTHLIKTRGQQVTLRCSPKSGHDTVSWYQQALGQGPQFIFQYYEEEERQRGNFPDRFSGHQFPNYSSELNVNALLLGDSALYLCASSLEEGYERSTYEQYFGPGTRLTVT.

This clonotype appeared many times. The chain couples TRBV7-3 to TRBJ2-4; 7 bases are a match to TRBD1. Germline assignment: CDR1 SGHTA and CDR2 FQGTGA. V lost 3 bases to trimming and J lost 16 bases; unmatched junction nucleotides: 18. The CDR3 loop spans 15 amino acids. In DNA form, the CDR3 reads TGTGCCAGCAGCTTCGGACAGGCTCCGAAGGTGGGATTTTACTTC. Translating it yields CASSFGQAPKVGFYF.